These T cell receptor beta chains were read from a single sample in a study of cytomegalovirus exposure and HLA in healthy donors. Sequencing used immunoSEQ multiplex PCR; TCRdb keeps in-frame clones, though not all of them. The table records about 200,000 clones, about 72% of them present only once. Sequenced input: PBMCs. All receptors come from a male donor in good health and CMV-seronegative. The CDR3 runs from the conserved cysteine through the conserved F or W. A D gene is named only where the DNA matches it firmly. Rows give clone size only sometimes, using once, few, many, or a class for an expanded clone.

len | d_gene | j_gene | v_gene | abundance | CDR3aa | CDR3nt
19 | TRBD1 | TRBJ2-2 | TRBV6-1 | NA | CASSEAKAGGKLNAGELFF | TGTGCCAGCAGTGAAGCGAAGGCAGGGGGCAAGTTGAACGCCGGGGAGCTGTTTTTT
11 | NA | TRBJ1-2 | TRBV30 | few | CALTPGNGYTF | TGTGCCCTCACTCCAGGGAACGGCTACACCTTC
13 | NA | TRBJ1-2 | TRBV29-1 | NA | CSVYNPGSNGYTF | TGCAGCGTCTATAATCCAGGCTCTAATGGCTACACCTTC
15 | TRBD1 | TRBJ2-6 | TRBV28 | few | CASSRQGSGANVLTF | TGTGCCAGCAGTCGACAGGGCTCTGGGGCCAACGTCCTGACTTTC
13 | TRBD1 | TRBJ1-2 | TRBV5-1 | NA | CASSLEGGGHYTF | TGCGCCAGCAGCTTGGAAGGGGGCGGACACTACACCTTC
15 | TRBD1 | TRBJ2-1 | TRBV7-9 | NA | CASSLPGQGGNEQFF | TGTGCCAGCAGCTTACCGGGACAGGGTGGGAATGAGCAGTTCTTC
16 | NA | TRBJ2-3 | TRBV10-3 | NA | CAISDILTGGTDTQYF | TGTGCCATCAGTGATATTCTTACCGGGGGCACAGATACGCAGTATTTT
14 | TRBD1 | TRBJ1-2 | TRBV6-5 | NA | CASSYSGQGYGYTF | TGTGCCAGCAGTTACTCGGGACAGGGTTACGGCTACACCTTC
17 | TRBD2 | TRBJ2-1 | TRBV19 | few | CASSLRLAGALYNEQFF | TGTGCCAGTAGCCTCCGGCTAGCGGGAGCCCTCTACAATGAGCAGTTCTTC
14 | TRBD1 | TRBJ2-7 | TRBV6-6 | NA | CASRPRQGAYEQYF | TGTGCCAGCAGACCTCGACAGGGGGCCTACGAGCAGTACTTC
13 | NA | TRBJ2-5 | TRBV2 | NA | CASSSGSPETQYF | TGTGCCAGCAGTAGCGGGTCGCCAGAGACCCAGTACTTC
16 | TRBD2 | TRBJ2-3 | TRBV14 | NA | CASSRLAGGDTDTQYF | TGTGCCAGCAGCCGACTAGCGGGAGGGGACACAGATACGCAGTATTTT
18 | TRBD2 | TRBJ2-3 | TRBV10-2 | NA | CASSRLAGVEGRTDTQYF | TGCGCCAGCAGTCGCCTAGCGGGAGTCGAGGGGAGGACAGATACGCAGTATTTT
17 | NA | TRBJ2-2 | TRBV25-1 | NA | CASSDWGLSPNTGELFF | TGTGCCAGCAGTGACTGGGGACTGAGTCCGAACACCGGGGAGCTGTTTTTT
15 | TRBD2 | TRBJ2-3 | TRBV5-1 | NA | CASSLGLAGVDTQYF | TGCGCCAGCAGCCTGGGACTAGCGGGAGTTGATACGCAGTATTTT
15 | TRBD2 | TRBJ2-1 | TRBV5-1 | NA | CASSPGLAGPPEQFF | TGCGCCAGCAGCCCGGGACTAGCGGGGCCGCCAGAGCAGTTCTTC
13 | NA | TRBJ2-5 | TRBV28 | NA | CASSVREGETQYF | TGTGCCAGCAGTGTCAGGGAAGGCGAGACCCAGTACTTC
15 | TRBD2 | TRBJ2-5 | TRBV13 | NA | CASSLARLAGKTQYF | TGTGCCAGCAGCTTAGCGCGGCTAGCGGGCAAGACCCAGTACTTC
14 | TRBD1 | TRBJ1-1 | TRBV5-5 | NA | CASSLAVTGRQAFF | TGTGCCAGCAGCTTGGCCGTGACAGGGCGTCAGGCTTTCTTT
17 | NA | TRBJ2-1 | TRBV5-1 | NA | CASSHTELGTLYNEQFF | TGCGCCAGCAGCCACACAGAACTGGGTACCCTTTACAATGAGCAGTTCTTC
15 | TRBD1 | TRBJ2-7 | TRBV18 | NA | CASSPPGQGANEQYF | TGTGCCAGCTCACCACCGGGACAGGGGGCGAACGAGCAGTACTTC
16 | TRBD2 | TRBJ2-2 | TRBV7-3 | few | CATGRARTTNTGELFF | TGTGCCACAGGGAGGGCGCGGACTACGAACACCGGGGAGCTGTTTTTT
14 | TRBD1 | TRBJ2-7 | TRBV2 | NA | CASAPGTGPYEQYF | TGTGCCAGCGCACCTGGGACAGGGCCCTACGAGCAGTACTTC
15 | TRBD2 | TRBJ2-7 | TRBV6-5 | NA | CARSLGAGVYGEQYF | TGTGCCAGGTCCCTCGGTGCGGGGGTTTACGGCGAGCAGTACTTC
13 | NA | TRBJ2-2 | TRBV11-2 | NA | CASRQQISGELFF | TGTGCCAGCAGACAGCAGATCTCCGGGGAGCTGTTTTTT
16 | TRBD1 | TRBJ2-7 | TRBV4-1 | NA | CASSQDLGTGNYEQYF | TGCGCCAGCAGCCAAGATCTCGGGACAGGGAACTACGAGCAGTACTTC
15 | TRBD2 | TRBJ2-7 | TRBV10-3 | NA | CAISGGDYLKDEQYF | TGTGCCATCAGTGGGGGGGACTACCTGAAGGACGAGCAGTACTTC
14 | NA | TRBJ1-1 | TRBV21-1 | few | CASSTPGRNTEAFF | TGTGCCAGCAGCACTCCAGGGCGGAACACTGAAGCTTTCTTT
14 | NA | TRBJ2-3 | TRBV6-5 | NA | CASTRTAHTDTQYF | TGTGCCAGCACTCGGACAGCACACACAGATACGCAGTATTTT
14 | NA | TRBJ1-2 | TRBV12-5 | NA | CASGLGGDNYGYTF | TGTGCTAGTGGTTTGGGCGGGGATAACTATGGCTACACCTTC
13 | NA | TRBJ1-1 | TRBV19 | NA | CASSRVSSHEAFF | TGTGCCAGTAGCCGGGTGTCATCACACGAAGCTTTCTTT
18 | NA | TRBJ2-6 | TRBV14 | once | CASSQVGHLRAGANVLTF | TGTGCCAGCAGCCAAGTGGGACACCTTCGCGCTGGGGCCAACGTCCTGACTTTC
15 | TRBD1 | TRBJ2-5 | TRBV4-2 | few | CASSQVRDSQETQYF | TGTGCCAGCAGCCAAGTCCGGGACAGCCAAGAGACCCAGTACTTC
12 | NA | TRBJ1-2 | TRBV19 | NA | CATRGSDYGYTF | TGTGCCACTCGAGGGTCCGACTATGGCTACACCTTC